The sequence of this T cell receptor beta chain was determined in a study of breast tumors, draining lymph nodes, adjacent tissues (dated by TCRdb to about 2016). Study-wide context: Breast cancer patients provided tumor, adjacent nontumor tissue and axillary lymph nodes, and the study compared the TCR beta repertoires across these three sources. In human breast cancer, the study set out to evaluate how tumor, surrounding tissue and draining lymph node repertoires relate to one another and whether T cells may move between these sites.

Sequencer: Illumina HiSeq 2000. Multiplex PCR amplification was used to generate the TCR beta chain libraries. The amplified TCR beta chain products were analyzed by high-throughput sequencing. Clones were called with MiXCR by TCRdb after fastp trimmed the public reads at Q25, and only in-frame beta chains were retained. Every entry covers one CDR3 protein and lists the most common genes and DNA from its rows. In all, the sample holds nearly 110,000 distinct CDR3 sequences, and approximately 28% of those were seen once. Under 6% of the sample comes from the top ten. Only a few counts were recorded for this clonotype. Its antigen remains undetermined. One base away lies a much larger clone, so this may be a sequencing read error. The CDR3 has 13 amino acids, counting the end cysteine and phenylalanine. Only the CDR3 part of the read is kept: 39 bases, read in frame from the first base. CDR1 is given as SGHRS and CDR2 as YFSETQ, both from the germline V gene.

Lymph node samples came from the axillary draining lymph nodes of breast cancer patients. Findings and caveats that apply to the study as a whole: The conclusion that tumor T cells originate in lymph nodes was framed as consistent with a hypothesis rather than directly demonstrated. Tumor and nontumor tissue repertoires were found to be significantly more similar in luminal-like than in basal-like breast cancer. Tumor T-cell repertoires showed less diversity than lymph node repertoires and more diversity than nontumor tissue repertoires, and tumor T-cell repertoires showed preferential V and J gene usage. The data were considered consistent with the idea that most tumor T cells come from the lymph node and then expand in tumor tissue.

This sequence uses TRBV5-1 and TRBJ2-1; 7 middle bases align to TRBD1. This TCR was sampled from a female donor with breast cancer. Some clones in this sample may be carry-over from other donors' samples. The sequenced sample was axillary lymph node tissue. In nucleotides, the sequence is TGCGCCAGCAGCTTAACAGGGGAAAATGAGCAGCTCTTC. This sequence encodes CASSLTGENEQLF.